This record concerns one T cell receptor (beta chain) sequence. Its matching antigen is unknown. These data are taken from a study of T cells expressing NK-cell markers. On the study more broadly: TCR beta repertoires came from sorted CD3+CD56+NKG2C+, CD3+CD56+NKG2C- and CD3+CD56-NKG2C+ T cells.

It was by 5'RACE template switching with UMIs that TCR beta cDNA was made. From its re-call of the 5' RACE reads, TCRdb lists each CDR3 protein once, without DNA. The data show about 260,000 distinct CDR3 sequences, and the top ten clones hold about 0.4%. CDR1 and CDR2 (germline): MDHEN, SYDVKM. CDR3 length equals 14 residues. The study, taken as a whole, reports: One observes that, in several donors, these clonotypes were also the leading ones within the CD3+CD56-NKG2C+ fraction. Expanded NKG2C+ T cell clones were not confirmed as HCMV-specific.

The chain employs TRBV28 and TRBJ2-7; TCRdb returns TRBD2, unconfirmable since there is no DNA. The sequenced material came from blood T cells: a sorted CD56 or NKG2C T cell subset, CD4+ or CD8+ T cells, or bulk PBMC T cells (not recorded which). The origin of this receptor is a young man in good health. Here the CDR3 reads CASSLTSVPYEQYF.